These 6 T cell receptor beta chains were all obtained from the same sample, sequenced in a study of T cells expressing NK-cell markers. TCRdb re-called the 5' RACE reads and shows each CDR3 protein once, DNA omitted. The sample's table shows about 380,000 distinct CDR3 sequences. Sequencing was carried out using blood T cells: a sorted CD56 or NKG2C T cell subset, CD4+ or CD8+ T cells, or bulk PBMC T cells (not recorded which). The receptors shown here come from a man between 18 and 69 years old in good health.

The chain uses TRBV30 and TRBJ1-1; the D gene TCRdb calls, TRBD1, cannot be checked with no DNA. Germline-derived CDR1 and CDR2 are GTSNPN and SVGIG (reference sequence). The CDR3 is 14 residues long. The chain's CDR3 is CAWAIRGRDTEAFF. Looking up the rest from reference TRBV30 and TRBJ1-1 gives the full variable domain: SQTIHQWPATLVQPVGSPLSLECTVEGTSNPNLYWYRQAAGRGLQLLFYSVGIGQISSEVPQNLSASRPQDRQFILSSKKLLLSDSGFYLCAWAIRGRDTEAFFGQGTRLTVV.

The V and J genes are TRBV21-1 and TRBJ2-1; the TRBD1 assignment by TCRdb is unverifiable without DNA. TRBV21-1 is deemed a pseudogene. The CDR3 covers 13 residues. The CDR3 protein is CAPTGGPYNEQFF.

The chain couples TRBV5-1 to TRBJ2-2; as DNA is missing, the TRBD1 call by TCRdb cannot be tested. Looked up from germline, CDR1 is SGHRS and CDR2 is YFSETQ. This CDR3 region has 14 residues. CDR3 protein: CASGPRNGNGELFF. Variable domain in full (rest from reference TRBV5-1 and TRBJ2-2): KAGVTQTPRYLIKTRGQQVTLSCSPISGHRSVSWYQQTPGQGLQFLFEYFSETQRNKGNFPGRFSGRQFSNSRSEMNVSTLELGDSALYLCASGPRNGNGELFFGEGSRLTVL.

This chain connects TRBV20-1 to TRBJ1-1; as DNA is missing, the TRBD1 call by TCRdb cannot be tested. The CDR3 is made up of 16 amino acids. CDR1 is DFQATT, CDR2 SNEGSKA, per germline (reference sequence). CDR3 protein: CSARDADTGMNTEAFF.

The chain carries TRBV10-3 and TRBJ2-7; the D gene TCRdb calls, TRBD1, cannot be checked with no DNA. The CDR3 runs 12 residues. Germline assignment: CDR1 ENHRY and CDR2 SYGVKD. The CDR3 loop reads CATRTDLYEQYF.

V gene TRBV11-3 combines with J gene TRBJ2-7. CDR1 and CDR2 from the germline V gene are SGHNT and YENEEA. The CDR3 consists of 16 residues. The CDR3 protein is CASSLRSFDGTYEQYF.